This TCR beta chain was identified during a study of naive and memory T cell subsets. Study-wide results and caveats: TCR abundance followed a power law differing between naive and memory subsets.

Cells stained for CD3, CD4, CD8, CD45RA, CD27 and viability were sorted into four CD45RA/CD27 subsets. This clonotype has only a few counts. The antigen is unknown. One junction end disagrees with the germline gene, perhaps due to a read error. The beta constant-region primer was an equimolar mix of two oligonucleotides covering TRBC1 and TRBC2. In TCRdb, the UMI-ligation and nested PCR reads were re-called with MiXCR into one record per CDR3 protein. The sample includes 140,000 to 150,000 distinct CDR3 sequences, about a sixth of them seen just once. Sequences were obtained from naive CD4+ T cells from blood. This receptor was obtained from a human donor in good health.

The CDR3 DNA is TGTGCCAGCAGTTACTTTGCTCTAGCGGGAGGTCCTCATAATTTT. As protein: CASSYFALAGGPHNF. The chain combines TRBV6-2 or TRBV6-3 with TRBJ2-3; 11 bases align to TRBD2. Germline lookup yields CDR1 MNHEY and CDR2 SVGEGT. The CDR3 contains 15 residues.